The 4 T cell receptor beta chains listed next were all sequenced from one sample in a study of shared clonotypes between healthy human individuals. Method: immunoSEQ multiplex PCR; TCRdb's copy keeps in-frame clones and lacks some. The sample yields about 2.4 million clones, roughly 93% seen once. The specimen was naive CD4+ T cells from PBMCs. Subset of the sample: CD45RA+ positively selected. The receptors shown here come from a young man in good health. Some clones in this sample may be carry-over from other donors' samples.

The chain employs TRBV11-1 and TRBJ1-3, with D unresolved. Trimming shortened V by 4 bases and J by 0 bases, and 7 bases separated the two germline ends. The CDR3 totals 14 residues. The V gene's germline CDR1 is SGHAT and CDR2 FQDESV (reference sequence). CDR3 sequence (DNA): TGTGCCAGCAGCTCTACGCACTCTGGAAACACCATATATTTT. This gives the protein CASSSTHSGNTIYF.

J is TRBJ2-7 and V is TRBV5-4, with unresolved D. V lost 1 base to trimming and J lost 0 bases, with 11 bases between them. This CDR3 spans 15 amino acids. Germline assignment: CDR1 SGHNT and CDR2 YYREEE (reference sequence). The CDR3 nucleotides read TGTGCCAGCAGCTTGCTTCCGCCGAGCTCCTACGAGCAGTACTTC. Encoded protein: CASSLLPPSSYEQYF. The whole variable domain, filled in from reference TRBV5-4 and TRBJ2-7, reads ETGVTQSPTHLIKTRGQQVTLRCSSQSGHNTVSWYQQALGQGPQFIFQYYREEENGRGNFPPRFSGLQFPNYSSELNVNALELDDSALYLCASSLLPPSSYEQYFGPGTRLTVT.

CDR3 DNA: TGTGCCAGCTCAACGACAGGGAACACTGAAGCTTTCTTT. Protein product: CASSTTGNTEAFF. The gene calls are TRBV18 and TRBJ1-1; weak D call: TRBD1 (6 bases). Trimming cost V 5 bases and J 1 base, with 8 bases left between them. The CDR3 has 13 amino acids. CDR1 is KGHSH, CDR2 LQKENI, per germline.

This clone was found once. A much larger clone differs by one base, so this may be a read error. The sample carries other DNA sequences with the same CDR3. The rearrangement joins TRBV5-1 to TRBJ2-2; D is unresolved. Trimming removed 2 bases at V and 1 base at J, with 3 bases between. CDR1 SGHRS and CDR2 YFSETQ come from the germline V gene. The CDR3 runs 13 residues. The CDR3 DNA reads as TGCGCCAGCAGCTTAGGGAACACCGGGGAGCTGTTTTTT. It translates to CASSLGNTGELFF. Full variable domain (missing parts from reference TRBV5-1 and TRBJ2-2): KAGVTQTPRYLIKTRGQQVTLSCSPISGHRSVSWYQQTPGQGLQFLFEYFSETQRNKGNFPGRFSGRQFSNSRSEMNVSTLELGDSALYLCASSLGNTGELFFGEGSRLTVL.